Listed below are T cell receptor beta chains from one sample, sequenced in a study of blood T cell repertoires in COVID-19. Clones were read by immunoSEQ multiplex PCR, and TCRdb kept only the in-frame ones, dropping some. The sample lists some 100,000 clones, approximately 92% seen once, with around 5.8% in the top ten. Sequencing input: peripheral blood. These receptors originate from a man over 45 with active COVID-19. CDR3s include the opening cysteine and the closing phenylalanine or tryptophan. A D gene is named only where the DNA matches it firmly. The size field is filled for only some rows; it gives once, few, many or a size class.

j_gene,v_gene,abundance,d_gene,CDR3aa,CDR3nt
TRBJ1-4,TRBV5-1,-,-,CASSINREGQLFF,TGCGCCAGCAGCATTAACAGGGAGGGGCAACTGTTTTTT
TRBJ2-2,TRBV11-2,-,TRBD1,CASSLATGPNTGELFF,TGTGCCAGCAGCTTAGCGACAGGGCCTAACACCGGGGAGCTGTTTTTT
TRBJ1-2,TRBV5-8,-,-,CATIRMRSTNYGYTF,TGTGCCACCATTCGGATGAGGTCAACTAACTATGGCTACACCTTC
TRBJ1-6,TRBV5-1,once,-,CASSLDLGADSPLHF,TGCGCCAGCAGCCTCGATTTGGGGGCTGACTCACCCCTCCACTTT
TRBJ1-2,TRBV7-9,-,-,CASSLHLRNSKSGGYTF,TGTGCCAGCAGCTTACACCTCAGGAACTCGAAATCTGGTGGCTACACCTTC
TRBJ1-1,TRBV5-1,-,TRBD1,CASRPGTGSLNTEAFF,TGCGCCAGCAGACCTGGGACAGGGTCGCTGAACACTGAAGCTTTCTTT
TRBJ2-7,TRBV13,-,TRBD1,CASSLERDSPYEQYF,TGTGCCAGCAGCTTAGAACGGGACAGCCCCTACGAGCAGTACTTC
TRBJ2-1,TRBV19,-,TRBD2,CASSSRTSGDYNEQFF,TGTGCCAGTAGTAGCCGGACTAGCGGGGATTACAATGAGCAGTTCTTC
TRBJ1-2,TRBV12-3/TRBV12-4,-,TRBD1,CASSRQGADGYTF,TGTGCCAGCAGCAGACAGGGGGCTGATGGCTACACCTTC
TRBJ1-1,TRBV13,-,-,CASSLVRDTEAFF,TGTGCCAGCAGCTTAGTCAGGGACACTGAAGCTTTCTTT
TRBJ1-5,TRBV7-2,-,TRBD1,CASSGDRGNQPQHF,TGTGCCAGCAGTGGAGACAGGGGAAATCAGCCCCAGCATTTT
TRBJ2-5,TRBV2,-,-,CASSLDGDQETQYF,TGTGCCAGCAGCCTCGACGGAGACCAAGAGACCCAGTACTTC
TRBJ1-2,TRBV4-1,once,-,CASSQEPIDIPGYTF,TGCGCCAGCAGCCAAGAACCAATTGACATTCCCGGCTACACCTTC
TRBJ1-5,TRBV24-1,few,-,CATSLGGGNQPQHF,TGTGCCACCAGCCTGGGAGGGGGGAATCAGCCCCAGCATTTT
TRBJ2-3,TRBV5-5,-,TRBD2,CASRPLLAGDTDTQYF,TGTGCCAGCAGGCCGCTTCTAGCGGGAGACACAGATACGCAGTATTTT
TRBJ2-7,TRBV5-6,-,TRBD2,CASSALTSGFRKSYEQYF,TGTGCCAGCAGCGCTTTGACTAGCGGGTTTCGGAAGTCCTACGAGCAGTACTTC
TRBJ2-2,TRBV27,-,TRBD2,CASKGGSRWTGELFF,TGTGCCAGCAAGGGCGGGAGTAGGTGGACCGGGGAGCTGTTTTTT
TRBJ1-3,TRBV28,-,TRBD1,CASSPTQGAASGNTIYF,TGTGCCAGCAGTCCGACTCAGGGGGCCGCTTCTGGAAACACCATATATTTT
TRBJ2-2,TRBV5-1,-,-,CASSLVLHSGELFF,TGCGCCAGCAGCTTGGTACTGCATTCCGGGGAGCTGTTTTTT
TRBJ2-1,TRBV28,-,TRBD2,CASSLGLAGYNEQFF,TGTGCCAGCAGTTTAGGCCTAGCGGGATACAATGAGCAGTTCTTC
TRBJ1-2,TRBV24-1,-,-,CATSDRQGIHGYTF,TGTGCCACCAGTGACAGGCAGGGAATACATGGCTACACCTTC
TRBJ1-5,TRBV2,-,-,CATTTESNQPQHF,TGTGCCACCACAACCGAAAGCAATCAGCCCCAGCATTTT
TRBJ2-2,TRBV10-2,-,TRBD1,CASRETGQKTGELFF,TGCGCCAGCAGGGAAACGGGACAGAAGACCGGGGAGCTGTTTTTT
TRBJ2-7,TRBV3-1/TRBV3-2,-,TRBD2,CASSPVRGTSGSQQYF,TGTGCCAGCAGCCCAGTCCGAGGGACTAGCGGGAGCCAACAGTACTTC
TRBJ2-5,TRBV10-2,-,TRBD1,CASRQGAGETQYF,TGCGCCAGCAGACAGGGGGCCGGGGAGACCCAGTACTTC
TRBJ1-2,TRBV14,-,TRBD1,CASSLAQGNYGYTF,TGTGCCAGCAGCCTTGCACAGGGGAACTATGGCTACACCTTC
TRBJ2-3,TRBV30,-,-,CAWSVRGRTDTQYF,TGTGCCTGGAGTGTACGGGGGAGAACAGATACGCAGTATTTT